The rows below give T cell receptor beta chains drawn from one sample of a study of identical twins. TCRdb redid the calling of the 5' RACE reads with MiXCR, one entry per CDR3 protein. The table lists 300,000 to 400,000 distinct CDR3 sequences, more than 9% of them singletons, with more than 6% in the top ten. These data were likewise used in another study, on yellow fever vaccine responses in identical twins.

Input material: CD8+ T cells sorted from blood. The receptor set was obtained from a woman younger than 30 in good health. Each CDR3 is given with its conserved first and last residue. D genes are given only for firm matches. Clone size is stated in some rows and not others, as once, few, many or a class when expanded.

V gene	J gene	D gene	clone size	CDR3 DNA	CDR3 protein
TRBV27	TRBJ2-1	.	many	TGTGCCAGCAGTGAACAGGGTTGGACCTACAATGAGCAGTTCTTC	CASSEQGWTYNEQFF
TRBV4-1	TRBJ2-6	.	.	TGCGCCAGCAGCCAGAGTCCTGCGGGGGCCAACGTCCTGACTTTC	CASSQSPAGANVLTF
TRBV10-3	TRBJ2-7	TRBD2	.	TGTGCCATCAGTAGGGGACTAACCTACGAGCAGTACTTC	CAISRGLTYEQYF
TRBV7-9	TRBJ2-5	TRBD1	few	TGTGCCAGCAGCTCGATGGACAGGGGGGTTAAGACCCAGTACTTC	CASSSMDRGVKTQYF
TRBV20-1	TRBJ2-7	TRBD1	.	TGCAGTGCTAGAGATTTCTCTTCGGGACAGACCTACGAGCAGTACTTC	CSARDFSSGQTYEQYF
TRBV20-1	TRBJ2-1	.	.	TGCTGCTTAGCCCAGGCTCCGAGCTCCTACAATGAGCAGTTCTTC	CCLAQAPSSYNEQFF
TRBV2	TRBJ1-4	.	few	TGTGCCAGAGCCACATCGCCCCTGGAAAAACTGTTTTTT	CARATSPLEKLFF
TRBV20-1	TRBJ2-7	TRBD2	.	TGCAGTGCTAGAGAAACGGGACTAGCGTACGAGCAGTACTTC	CSARETGLAYEQYF
TRBV20-1	TRBJ2-3	.	.	TGCAGTGCTCCAACCCAGGGGACTAGCACAGATACGCAGTATTTT	CSAPTQGTSTDTQYF
TRBV20-1	TRBJ2-5	TRBD2	.	TGCAGTGCTAGCGGGACTAGCGGGAAGTTAGAGACCCAGTACTTC	CSASGTSGKLETQYF
TRBV28	TRBJ1-2	TRBD1	many	TGTGCCAGCAGCTCGGACAGGGACTATGGCTACACCTTC	CASSSDRDYGYTF
TRBV6-2/TRBV6-3	TRBJ1-1	.	few	TGTGCCAGCAGTTACTGGAGGAAGACGTTCACTGAAGCTTTCTTT	CASSYWRKTFTEAFF
TRBV3-1	TRBJ2-1	TRBD2	many	TGTGCCAGCAGCCAAGACAGCGGGAGGGGCAATGAGCAGTTCTTC	CASSQDSGRGNEQFF
TRBV7-9	TRBJ1-2	TRBD1	few	TGTGCCAGCAGACCTGAGACAAGAGGGGGCGTGGACTATGGCTACACCTTC	CASRPETRGGVDYGYTF
TRBV11-3	TRBJ2-3	.	.	TGTGCCAGCAGCCCTTGGTCCCCTAGCACAGATACGCAGTATTTT	CASSPWSPSTDTQYF
TRBV7-9	TRBJ1-6	.	.	TGTGCCAGCAGCTTAGGGCAGGCTCTGGAACCCCTCCACTTT	CASSLGQALEPLHF
TRBV6-2/TRBV6-3	TRBJ2-7	.	few	TGTGCCAGCAGTTATGGCTACACCTACGAGCAGTACTTC	CASSYGYTYEQYF
TRBV27	TRBJ2-3	.	few	TGTGCCAGCAGTTCCCGGGGCAGGGGCACAGATACGCAGTATTTT	CASSSRGRGTDTQYF
TRBV14	TRBJ2-7	TRBD1	few	TGTGCCAGCAGCCTGGACAGGGCTGGGCAGTACTTC	CASSLDRAGQYF
TRBV6-5	TRBJ2-3	TRBD2	.	TGTGCCAGCCTCAATGCGGGGGCGCAGTATTTT	CASLNAGAQYF
TRBV4-1	TRBJ2-7	TRBD2	many	TGCGCCAGCAGCCAAGATTTTACTAGCGGTACCTACGAGCAGTACTTC	CASSQDFTSGTYEQYF
TRBV12-3/TRBV12-4	TRBJ2-1	TRBD2	few	TGTGCCAGCAGTTTATTCGGACTAGCGGGAGGGGGAGCGGGGTACAATGAGCAGTTCTTC	CASSLFGLAGGGAGYNEQFF
TRBV7-9	TRBJ2-1	.	.	TGTGCCAGCAGCGCACCGTCTGGCTCCTACAATGAGCAGTTCTTC	CASSAPSGSYNEQFF
TRBV10-1	TRBJ2-1	.	.	TGCGCCAGCAGCGCCGGGGAAGGCACCTACAATGAGCAGTTCTTC	CASSAGEGTYNEQFF
TRBV7-9	TRBJ2-1	TRBD2	few	TGTGCCAGCAGCACGAGCGGGAGTGTTTATGAGCAGTTCTTC	CASSTSGSVYEQFF
TRBV2	TRBJ2-3	.	.	TGTGCCAGGGGGTGGAGCGCAGATACGCAGTATTTT	CARGWSADTQYF
TRBV29-1	TRBJ2-7	.	many	TGCAGCGTTTTAAGGGGGGGGAACGAGCAGTACTTC	CSVLRGGNEQYF
TRBV12-3/TRBV12-4	TRBJ2-2	.	many	TGTGCCAGCAGCCCTCTTGGATATGTGGGCGGGGAGCTGTTTTTT	CASSPLGYVGGELFF
TRBV12-3/TRBV12-4	TRBJ2-3	TRBD2	.	TGTGCCAGCAGGGGGGTGGCGGGGGGGCCAGGAGATACGCAGTATTTT	CASRGVAGGPGDTQYF
TRBV20-1	TRBJ2-3	TRBD1	few	TGCAGTGCTAGGGACGACAGGGAGACAGATACGCAGTATTTT	CSARDDRETDTQYF
TRBV11-2	TRBJ2-1	TRBD2	.	TGTGCCAGCAGCTTAGGGATGCTAGCGGGAGTTGTCGATGAGCAGTTCTTC	CASSLGMLAGVVDEQFF
TRBV3-1	TRBJ2-3	.	.	TGTGCCAGCAGCCAAGGGATTGAGAGGCATACGCAGTATTTT	CASSQGIERHTQYF
TRBV7-9	TRBJ2-1	.	.	TGTGCCACCCCGATGGCCGGGACTGGAGGTGGGTTTGAGCAGTTCTTC	CATPMAGTGGGFEQFF
TRBV7-6	TRBJ2-1	.	.	TGTGCCAGCAGCCCCGTTATCGGGGGCCGCAATGAGCAGTTCTTC	CASSPVIGGRNEQFF
TRBV12-3/TRBV12-4	TRBJ1-1	.	many	TGTGCCAGCAGTTCCGCGGGAACTGAAGCTTTCTTT	CASSSAGTEAFF
TRBV5-1	TRBJ2-1	TRBD2	many	TGCGCCAGCAGCAAAGGACTAGCGGGGAGCTCCTACAATGAGCAGTTCTTC	CASSKGLAGSSYNEQFF
TRBV12-3/TRBV12-4	TRBJ1-5	.	many	TGTGCCAGCAGTGGGCTTAGGCTTCATCAGCCCCAGCATTTT	CASSGLRLHQPQHF
TRBV4-1	TRBJ2-7	.	.	TGCGCCAGCAGCCAAGGGCAGGGTTGGGTCTACGAGCAGTACTTC	CASSQGQGWVYEQYF
TRBV7-2	TRBJ2-1	.	many	TGTGCCAGCAGCTTTCAATACAATGAGCAGTTCTTC	CASSFQYNEQFF
TRBV3-1	TRBJ2-1	.	.	TGTGCCAGCGAAGCTAGTGCCTACAATGAGCAGTTCTTC	CASEASAYNEQFF
TRBV28	TRBJ2-2	TRBD1	many	TGTGCCAGCACAGAACGAAAGACAGGGAGAGCGCACACCGGGGAGCTGTTTTTT	CASTERKTGRAHTGELFF
TRBV7-9	TRBJ2-3	.	.	TGTGCCAGCAGAAAAGGGGGGACCGGCACAGATACGCAGTATTTT	CASRKGGTGTDTQYF
TRBV15	TRBJ1-1	.	.	TGTGCCACCAGCAGAGACCACACTGAAGCTTTCTTT	CATSRDHTEAFF
TRBV10-3	TRBJ2-2	TRBD2	few	TGTGCCATCCGTGGGACTAGCGGGAGGGTCGACGACACCGGGGAGCTGTTTTTT	CAIRGTSGRVDDTGELFF
TRBV15	TRBJ2-1	.	.	TGTGCCACCAGCAGAGACCGAGCACTAAGGGAGTCCAATGAGCAGTTCTTC	CATSRDRALRESNEQFF
TRBV12-3/TRBV12-4	TRBJ1-4	.	.	TGTGCCACCCAGTGGGGTAATGAAAAACTGTTTTTT	CATQWGNEKLFF
TRBV4-1	TRBJ1-1	.	many	TGTGCCAGCAGCCAAGAACGGAACACTGAAGCTTTCTTT	CASSQERNTEAFF